These 20 T cell receptor beta chains were all obtained from the same sample, sequenced in a study of post-analysis software for immune sequencing data. Study findings and constraints: Comparison of patients with controls showed 4 to 6 TRBV segments more frequent in patients, TRBV5-6, TRBV5-1 and TRBV20-1 among them.

These TCRs' antigens remain unknown. TCR beta cDNA libraries had unique molecular identifiers. TCRdb reanalysed the PCR reads using MiXCR and keeps one entry per CDR3 protein. The sample has about 500,000 distinct CDR3 sequences, 40% to 55% seen once. The sample was blood. The origin of the receptors is a girl between 10 and 17 years old with multiple sclerosis.

The chain recombines TRBV12-3 or TRBV12-4 with TRBJ2-4, with D hard to call. The J call is in doubt because the DNA end fits TRBJ2-7 better. The CDR3 spans 13 residues. This chain's CDR3 is CASSSVARYEQYF. As DNA, the CDR3 is TGTGCCAGCAGTTCAGTGGCCAGGTACGAGCAGTACTTC.

V gene TRBV6-5 combines with J gene TRBJ2-3, with D perhaps assigned TRBD1 or TRBD2 (5 bases each). V gave up 8 bases and J gave up 5 bases, with 11 bases separating them. Germline V gene lookup returns CDR1 MNHEY and CDR2 SVGAGI. CDR3 length: 12 residues. This CDR3 reads CASLGVGDTQYF. As DNA, the CDR3 is TGTGCCAGCCTGGGGGTAGGAGATACGCAGTATTTT.

This chain uses TRBV7-2 with TRBJ2-3; tentative D call: TRBD2 (5 bases). The V gene lost 0 bases and the J gene lost 2 bases, with 9 bases spanning the gap. From germline, CDR1 is SGHTA and CDR2 FQGNSA. The CDR3 runs 15 residues. The CDR3 nucleotides are TGTGCCAGCAGCTTAGCGCCGGGGAACACAGATACGCAGTATTTT. Translation: CASSLAPGNTDTQYF.

V usage is TRBV18 and J usage is TRBJ2-7; TRBD1 matches 8 bases. The DNA end is more similar to TRBJ2-5, so the J call may be wrong. CDR1 and CDR2 (germline): KGHSH, LQKENI. The CDR3 covers 16 residues. This CDR3 is CASSPPVEQGGETQYF. Written as DNA, the CDR3 is TGTGCCAGCTCACCACCGGTGGAACAGGGGGGAGAGACCCAGTACTTC.

This clonotype was picked up many times. The gene calls are TRBV6-5 and TRBJ2-7; no firm D call. Trimming stripped 4 bases from V and 3 bases from J, with 10 bases between. Germline lookup yields CDR1 MNHEY and CDR2 SVGAGI. CDR3 size: 13 residues. The CDR3 here is CASSLRSSYEQYF. The CDR3 region has the DNA TGTGCCAGCAGTTTGAGGAGTAGCTACGAGCAGTACTTC.

The V and J genes are TRBV7-3 and TRBJ2-1, with TRBD2 matching 13 bases. CDR1 and CDR2 from the germline V gene are SGHTA and FQGTGA. V was pared by 5 bases and J by 3 bases, with 4 bases of the junction left unmatched. The CDR3 contains 16 residues. The CDR3 loop reads CASSPRTSGSYNEQFF. The CDR3 nucleotides are TGTGCCAGCAGCCCCCGGACTAGCGGGAGCTACAATGAGCAGTTCTTC.

This sequence joins TRBV9 and TRBJ2-1, with D possibly being TRBD2 (6 bases). Germline V lookup: CDR1 SGDLS, CDR2 YYNGEE. CDR3 size: 17 residues. V was pared by 0 bases and J by 7 bases, with 20 bases between. The CDR3 is CASSVDTWGGTENEQFF. For the CDR3, the DNA is TGTGCCAGCAGCGTAGACACCTGGGGCGGGACGGAGAATGAGCAGTTCTTC.

This chain links TRBV6-1 with TRBJ1-5; D unresolved. The V end lost 6 bases, the J end lost 5 bases, and 11 bases lay between the germline ends. CDR3 length: 13 residues. Per the germline V gene, CDR1 is MNHNS and CDR2 is SASEGT. This chain's CDR3 is CASRASPDQPQHF. In DNA, the CDR3 is TGTGCCAGCAGAGCCAGCCCGGATCAGCCCCAGCATTTT.

The V call is TRBV4-1, the J call TRBJ2-2; D perhaps matches TRBD1 (5 bases). The germline V gene encodes CDR1 MGHRA and CDR2 YSYEKL. The CDR3 covers 13 residues. The V gene lost 2 bases and the J gene lost 5 bases, with 6 bases spanning the gap. CDR3 bases: TGCGCCAGCAGCCAATCAGGGACCGGGGAGCTGTTTTTT. Its protein is CASSQSGTGELFF.

DNA of the CDR3: TGCAGTGCAGATTTCAGGGGGACCACTGAAGCTTTCTTT. Translation gives CSADFRGTTEAFF. J is TRBJ1-1 and V is TRBV20-1; 7 nucleotides align to TRBD1. V shed 6 bases, J shed 4 bases, and the junction held 8 bases outside the gene matches. Germline CDR1 and CDR2: DFQATT and SNEGSKA (reference sequence). The CDR3 loop spans 13 amino acids.

There are a few counts of this clonotype. The rearrangement links TRBV5-1 to TRBJ1-4, with 8 bases fitting TRBD1. The CDR3 is 13 amino acids. With 4 bases clipped from V and 7 bases from J, the junction kept 3 bases outside the gene matches. Germline V gives CDR1 SGHRS, CDR2 YFSETQ. The CDR3 spells CASSGQGGEKLFF. The CDR3 DNA reads as TGCGCCAGCAGCGGACAGGGAGGTGAAAAACTGTTTTTT. The whole variable domain, remainder taken from reference TRBV5-1 and TRBJ1-4, is KAGVTQTPRYLIKTRGQQVTLSCSPISGHRSVSWYQQTPGQGLQFLFEYFSETQRNKGNFPGRFSGRQFSNSRSEMNVSTLELGDSALYLCASSGQGGEKLFFGSGTQLSVL.

The chain combines TRBV11-2 with TRBJ2-5; TRBD2 might be the D (6 bases). This CDR3 region has 15 residues. CDR1 is SGHAT, CDR2 FQNNGV, per germline. V was shortened by 6 bases and J by 1 base, with 15 bases between the two germline ends. CDR3 amino acids: CASRPVRGGQETQYF. CDR3 DNA sequence: TGTGCCAGCAGGCCTGTGCGGGGTGGCCAAGAGACCCAGTACTTC.

Of note for this clonotype: Its ends do not fully match the called genes, so a read error is possible. This chain uses TRBV7-3 with TRBJ1-1; D remains unclear. The CDR3 extends over 13 amino acids. The germline V gene has CDR1 SGHTA and CDR2 FQGTGA. As DNA, the CDR3 is TGTGCCAGCGGCTTAAACAAGAACACTGAAGCTTTCTTT. Translated, it gives CASGLNKNTEAFF.

This clonotype was observed a single time. This chain uses TRBV6-2 or TRBV6-3 with TRBJ2-7; 8 nucleotides align to TRBD1. Trimming cost V 7 bases and J 1 base; bases outside gene matches: 6. The CDR3 length is 14 residues. The germline V gene has CDR1 MNHEY and CDR2 SVGEGT. CDR3: CASTSDRVSYEQYF. The CDR3 DNA sequence: TGTGCCAGCACTTCGGACAGGGTGTCCTACGAGCAGTACTTC.

This clonotype appeared many times. The chain links TRBV7-9 to TRBJ1-1, with D perhaps matching TRBD1 (5 bases). CDR1 and CDR2 (germline): SEHNR, FQNEAQ (reference sequence). The CDR3 is 14 residues long. V was clipped by 1 base and J by 1 base, with 7 bases between them. CDR3 DNA: TGTGCCAGCAGCTTAGGGCAGGGGAACACTGAAGCTTTCTTT. Translated: CASSLGQGNTEAFF.

The chain has TRBV7-2 and TRBJ2-5, with D unclear. CDR3 length: 14 residues. V lost 3 bases and J lost 5, with 13 bases in between. Germline V gene data show CDR1 as SGHTA and CDR2 as FQGNSA. CDR3 residues: CASSLPPSRETQYF. CDR3 DNA sequence: TGTGCCAGCAGCTTGCCCCCCAGTCGGGAGACCCAGTACTTC.

This chain joins TRBV29-1 and TRBJ2-7; TRBD1 agrees at 8 bases. With 6 bases clipped from V and 1 base from J, the junction kept 14 bases outside the gene matches. The length of the CDR3 is 16 residues. Germline-derived CDR1 and CDR2 are SQVTM and ANQGSEA. CDR3 bases: TGCAGCGTCGTCGAGACCAGGGGGCCTCCATCCTACGAGCAGTACTTC. Translation gives CSVVETRGPPSYEQYF.

There are a few counts of this clonotype. The chain uses TRBV12-3 or TRBV12-4 and TRBJ2-7; 7 positions match TRBD1. There are 14 residues in the CDR3. The V and J ends lost 5 bases and 0 bases, in that order; junction bases with no gene match: 4. CDR3 residues: CASSTGATSYEQYF. CDR3 nucleotides: TGTGCCAGCAGTACAGGGGCGACCTCCTACGAGCAGTACTTC.

The CDR3 sequence: CSASLSGRAEQFF. The CDR3 DNA is TGCAGTGCTAGTCTTAGCGGGAGAGCTGAGCAGTTCTTC. The chain links TRBV20-1 to TRBJ2-1, with 9 bases lining up with TRBD2. V was clipped by 3 bases and J by 9 bases; unmatched bases: 6. The CDR3 runs 13 residues. The germline V gene has CDR1 DFQATT and CDR2 SNEGSKA (reference sequence).

In this sample, this clonotype turned up a few times. The gene calls are TRBV10-3 and TRBJ1-6; unclear D gene. Trimming stripped 7 bases from V and 6 bases from J, with 13 bases between. The CDR3 loop spans 14 amino acids. CDR1 ENHRY and CDR2 SYGVKD come from the germline V gene. The CDR3 DNA reads TGTGCCATCACTAGAAACAGCCGTAATTCACCCCTCCACTTT. Translation: CAITRNSRNSPLHF.